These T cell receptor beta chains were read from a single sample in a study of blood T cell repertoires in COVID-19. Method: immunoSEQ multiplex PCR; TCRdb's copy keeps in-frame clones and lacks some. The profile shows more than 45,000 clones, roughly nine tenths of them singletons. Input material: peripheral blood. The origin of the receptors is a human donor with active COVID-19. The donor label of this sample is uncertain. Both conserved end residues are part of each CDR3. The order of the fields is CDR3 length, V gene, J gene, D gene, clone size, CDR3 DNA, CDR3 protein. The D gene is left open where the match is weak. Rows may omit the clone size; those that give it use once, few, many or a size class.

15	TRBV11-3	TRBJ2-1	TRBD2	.	TGTGCCAGCAGCCCAACGGGGGGGCCGAACAATGAGCAGTTCTTC	CASSPTGGPNNEQFF
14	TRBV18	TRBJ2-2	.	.	TGTGCCAGCCAGGAACAGGTTAACACCGGGGAGCTGTTTTTT	CASQEQVNTGELFF
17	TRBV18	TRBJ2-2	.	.	TGTGCCAGCTCACCACCGGTAGGGGGAGCACACACCGGGGAGCTGTTTTTT	CASSPPVGGAHTGELFF
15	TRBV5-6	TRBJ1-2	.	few	TGTGCCAGCAGCCGAACGATAGGACCGGAGGGGGGCTACACCTTC	CASSRTIGPEGGYTF
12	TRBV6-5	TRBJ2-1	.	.	TGTGCCAGCAGTCTCTCGGCGGGTGAGCAGTTCTTC	CASSLSAGEQFF
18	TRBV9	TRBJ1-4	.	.	TGTGCCAGCAGCGGGGGACTAAATCGAGGGGCAACTAATGAAAAACTGTTTTTT	CASSGGLNRGATNEKLFF
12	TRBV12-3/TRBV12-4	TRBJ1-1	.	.	TGTGCCAGCAGCCCAGGTGCAGGGAGGAGCAACTTT	CASSPGAGRSNF
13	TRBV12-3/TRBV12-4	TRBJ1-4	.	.	TGTGCCAGCACCCCCGTCCGAGAGGGAAAACTGTTTTTT	CASTPVREGKLFF
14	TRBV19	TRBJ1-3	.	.	TGTGCCAGTATTCAAGGAGGTTTGGGAAACACCATATATTTT	CASIQGGLGNTIYF
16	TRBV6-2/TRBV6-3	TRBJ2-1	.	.	TGTGCCAGCAGTTATCGGGGGCGCGGGGGCGGAAATGAGCAGTTCTTC	CASSYRGRGGGNEQFF